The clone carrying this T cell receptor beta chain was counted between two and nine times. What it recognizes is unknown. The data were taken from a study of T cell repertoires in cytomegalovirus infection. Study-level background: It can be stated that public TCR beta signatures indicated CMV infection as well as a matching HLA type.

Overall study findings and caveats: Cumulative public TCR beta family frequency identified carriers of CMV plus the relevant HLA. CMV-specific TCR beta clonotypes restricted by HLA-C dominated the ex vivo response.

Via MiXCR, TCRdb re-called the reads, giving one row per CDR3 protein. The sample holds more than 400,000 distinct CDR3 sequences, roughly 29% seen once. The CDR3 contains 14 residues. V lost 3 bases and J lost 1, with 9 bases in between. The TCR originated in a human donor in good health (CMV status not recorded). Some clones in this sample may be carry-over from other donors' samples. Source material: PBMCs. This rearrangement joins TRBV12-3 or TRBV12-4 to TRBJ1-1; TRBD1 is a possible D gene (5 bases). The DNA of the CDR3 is TGTGCCAGCAGTTTGTTTGGGGGGAACACTGAAGCTTTCTTT. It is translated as CASSLFGGNTEAFF.